The entry that follows covers one T cell receptor (beta chain) sequence. Antigen unknown. V lost 6 bases, J lost 9 bases, and 15 bases lay in between. Germline CDR1 is LNHNV and CDR2 is YYDKDF (reference sequence). CDR3 length equals 13 residues. The repertoire was sequenced with immunoSEQ multiplex PCR; TCRdb's copy has only in-frame clones and lacks some. The data contain roughly 62,000 clones, around 90% of them singletons. This sample is drawn from a study of cytomegalovirus exposure and HLA in healthy donors. General study results and limits: Under in vitro conditions, three CMV-associated chains were confirmed as specific for CMV antigens. Within the 95 to 150 validation repertoires, first-cohort TCR clusters tended to co-occur, according to a later analysis.

This sequence joins TRBV15 and TRBJ2-1; D not resolved. Input material: PBMCs. The clonotype comes from a woman in her 30s in good health and CMV-seronegative. The CDR3 protein is CATSVSLAVEQFF. The CDR3 DNA reads TGTGCCACCAGTGTCTCTTTAGCTGTTGAGCAGTTCTTC.